The entry below gives a single T cell receptor (beta chain) sequence along with its context. The sample originates from a study of blood T cell repertoires in COVID-19. Study overall: Samples representing acute and convalescent COVID-19 were sourced from the United States, Italy and Spain. PBMCs, B-cell-depleted T cells, or T cells were the source of the cDNA or gDNA that made up the material.

This CDR3 has 15 amino acids. V dropped 3 bases and J dropped 5; count of bases not matched to a gene: 4. Germline V gene sequence: CDR1 SGHDN, CDR2 FVKESK. Per the original data handling: Amplification of reference gene primers was used by the study to estimate nucleated cell counts. Sequencing used immunoSEQ multiplex PCR; TCRdb keeps in-frame clones, though not all of them. From that table come the V and J calls and clone size; the DNA was used to work out D and trimming. The table has more than 75,000 clones, roughly 89% seen once. V is TRBV14 and J is TRBJ2-2; 9 nucleotides match TRBD1. This sequence was found in a man aged 50 to 60 with acute or convalescent COVID-19. The source material was peripheral blood. CDR3 in DNA: TGTGCCAGCAGCCAGAGGACAGGGGCAACCGGGGAGCTGTTTTTT. This encodes CASSQRTGATGELFF.